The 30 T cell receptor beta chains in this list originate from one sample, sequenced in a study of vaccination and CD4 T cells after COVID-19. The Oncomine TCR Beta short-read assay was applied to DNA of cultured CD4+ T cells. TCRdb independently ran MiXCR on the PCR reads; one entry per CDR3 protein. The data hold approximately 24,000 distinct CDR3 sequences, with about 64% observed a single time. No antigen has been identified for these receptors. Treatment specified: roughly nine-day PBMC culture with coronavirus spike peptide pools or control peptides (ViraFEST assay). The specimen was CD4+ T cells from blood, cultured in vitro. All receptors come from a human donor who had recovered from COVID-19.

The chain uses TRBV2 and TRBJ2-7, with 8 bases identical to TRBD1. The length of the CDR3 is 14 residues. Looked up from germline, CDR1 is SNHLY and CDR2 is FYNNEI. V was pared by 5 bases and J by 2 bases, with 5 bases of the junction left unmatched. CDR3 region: CASSTQGVTYEQYF. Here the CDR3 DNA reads TGTGCCAGCAGTACACAGGGGGTAACCTACGAGCAGTACTTC.

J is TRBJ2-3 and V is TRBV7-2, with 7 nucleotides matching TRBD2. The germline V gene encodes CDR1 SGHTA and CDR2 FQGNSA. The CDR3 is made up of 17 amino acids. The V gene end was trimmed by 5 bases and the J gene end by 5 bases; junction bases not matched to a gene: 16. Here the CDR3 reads CASSDPPVRGMGDTQYF. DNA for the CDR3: TGTGCCAGCAGCGACCCTCCCGTGCGGGGGATGGGAGATACGCAGTATTTT.

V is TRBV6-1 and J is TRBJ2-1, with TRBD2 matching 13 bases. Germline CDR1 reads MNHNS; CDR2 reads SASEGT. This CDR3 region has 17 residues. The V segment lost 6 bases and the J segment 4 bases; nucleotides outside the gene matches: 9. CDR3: CASSSPGTSGIYNEQFF. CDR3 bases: TGTGCCAGCAGCTCCCCCGGGACTAGCGGGATATACAATGAGCAGTTCTTC.

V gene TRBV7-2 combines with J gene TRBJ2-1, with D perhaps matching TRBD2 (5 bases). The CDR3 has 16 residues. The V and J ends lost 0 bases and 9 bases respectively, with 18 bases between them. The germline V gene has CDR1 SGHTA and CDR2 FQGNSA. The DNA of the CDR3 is TGTGCCAGCAGCTTAGCGGTTGGGTCAAGGGCGGGTGAGCAGTTCTTC. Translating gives CASSLAVGSRAGEQFF.

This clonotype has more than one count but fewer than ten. The CDR3 DNA sequence: TGTGCCAGCTACCGGGACAGGGGATGGGGTACAGATACGCAGTATTTT. It codes for CASYRDRGWGTDTQYF. The genes are TRBV2 and TRBJ2-3; 10 positions match TRBD1. The V and J ends lost 8 bases and 3 bases, in that order; junction bases with no gene match: 11. The CDR3 is 16 residues long. Germline CDR1 reads SNHLY; CDR2 reads FYNNEI.

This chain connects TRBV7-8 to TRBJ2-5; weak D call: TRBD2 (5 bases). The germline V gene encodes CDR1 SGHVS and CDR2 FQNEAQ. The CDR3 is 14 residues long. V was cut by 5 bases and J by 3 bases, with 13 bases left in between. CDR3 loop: CASSPAAREETQYF. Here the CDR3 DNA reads TGTGCCAGCAGCCCAGCGGCCCGGGAAGAGACCCAGTACTTC.

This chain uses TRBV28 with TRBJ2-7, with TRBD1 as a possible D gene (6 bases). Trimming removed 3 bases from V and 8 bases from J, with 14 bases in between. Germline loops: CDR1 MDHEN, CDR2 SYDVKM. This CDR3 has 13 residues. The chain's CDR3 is CASSFWTASKQYF. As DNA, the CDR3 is TGTGCCAGCAGTTTTTGGACAGCCTCCAAGCAGTACTTC. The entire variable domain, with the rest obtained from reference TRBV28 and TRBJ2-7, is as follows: DVKVTQSSRYLVKRTGEKVFLECVQDMDHENMFWYRQDPGLGLRLIYFSYDVKMKEKGDIPEGYSVSREKKERFSLILESASTNQTSMYLCASSFWTASKQYFGPGTRLTVT.

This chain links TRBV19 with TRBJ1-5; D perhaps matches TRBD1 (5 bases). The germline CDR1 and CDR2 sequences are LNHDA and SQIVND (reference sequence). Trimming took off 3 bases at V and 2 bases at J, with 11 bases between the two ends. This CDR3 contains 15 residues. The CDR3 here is CASSMAGRGNQPQHF. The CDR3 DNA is TGTGCCAGTAGTATGGCGGGGCGCGGCAATCAGCCCCAGCATTTT.

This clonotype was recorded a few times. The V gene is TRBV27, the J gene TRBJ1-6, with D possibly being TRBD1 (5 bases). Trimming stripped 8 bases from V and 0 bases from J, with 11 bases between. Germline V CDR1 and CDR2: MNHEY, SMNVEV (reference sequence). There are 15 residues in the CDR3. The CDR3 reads CASGRGSSYNSPLHF. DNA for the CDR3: TGTGCCAGCGGGAGGGGAAGCTCCTATAATTCACCCCTCCACTTT.

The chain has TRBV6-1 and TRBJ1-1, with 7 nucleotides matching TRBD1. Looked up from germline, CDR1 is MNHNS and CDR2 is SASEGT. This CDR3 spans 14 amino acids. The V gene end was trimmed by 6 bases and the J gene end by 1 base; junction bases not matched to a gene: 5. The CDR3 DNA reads TGTGCCAGCAGACAACAGGGGCCGAACACTGAAGCTTTCTTT. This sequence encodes CASRQQGPNTEAFF.

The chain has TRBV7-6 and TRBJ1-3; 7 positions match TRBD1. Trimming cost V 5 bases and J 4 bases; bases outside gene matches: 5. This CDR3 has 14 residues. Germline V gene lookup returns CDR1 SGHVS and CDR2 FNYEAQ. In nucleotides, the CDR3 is TGTGCCAGCAGCGCCTCCAGGGGGGGAAACACCATATATTTT. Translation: CASSASRGGNTIYF.

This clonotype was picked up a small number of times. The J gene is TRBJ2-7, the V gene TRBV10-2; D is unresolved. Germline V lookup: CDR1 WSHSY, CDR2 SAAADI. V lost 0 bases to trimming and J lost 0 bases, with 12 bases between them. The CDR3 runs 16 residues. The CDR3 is CASSESGPISSYEQYF. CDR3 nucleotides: TGCGCCAGCAGTGAGTCTGGACCTATAAGCTCCTACGAGCAGTACTTC.

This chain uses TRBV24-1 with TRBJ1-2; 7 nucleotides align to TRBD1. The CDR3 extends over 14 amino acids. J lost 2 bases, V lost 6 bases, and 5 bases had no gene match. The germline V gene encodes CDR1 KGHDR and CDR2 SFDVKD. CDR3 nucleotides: TGTGCCACCAGTAAACCGGGACAGAACTATGGCTACACCTTC. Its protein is CATSKPGQNYGYTF.

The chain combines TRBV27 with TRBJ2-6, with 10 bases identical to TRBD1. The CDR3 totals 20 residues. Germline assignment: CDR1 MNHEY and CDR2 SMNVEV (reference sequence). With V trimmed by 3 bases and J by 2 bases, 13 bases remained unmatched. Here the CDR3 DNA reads TGTGCCAGCAGTTTCTCCCCCAGACAGGGGGCGCGGACTGGGGCCAACGTCCTGACTTTC. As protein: CASSFSPRQGARTGANVLTF.

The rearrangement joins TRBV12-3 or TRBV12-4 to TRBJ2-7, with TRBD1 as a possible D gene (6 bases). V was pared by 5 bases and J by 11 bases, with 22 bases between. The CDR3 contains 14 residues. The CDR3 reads CASSRRTDSTREYF. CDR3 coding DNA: TGTGCCAGCAGTCGCCGGACAGACTCAACTCGGGAGTACTTC.

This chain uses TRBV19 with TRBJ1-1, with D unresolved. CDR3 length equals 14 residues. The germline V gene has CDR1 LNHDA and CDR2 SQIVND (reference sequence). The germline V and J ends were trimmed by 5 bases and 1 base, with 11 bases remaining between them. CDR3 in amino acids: CASSRPITNTEAFF. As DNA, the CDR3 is TGTGCCAGTAGTCGGCCGATTACGAACACTGAAGCTTTCTTT.

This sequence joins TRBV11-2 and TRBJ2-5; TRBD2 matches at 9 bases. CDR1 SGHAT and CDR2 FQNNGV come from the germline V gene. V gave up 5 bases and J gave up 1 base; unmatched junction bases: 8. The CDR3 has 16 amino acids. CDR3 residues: CASSPRLADSQETQYF. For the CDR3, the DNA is TGTGCCAGCAGCCCCCGACTAGCGGACTCCCAAGAGACCCAGTACTTC.

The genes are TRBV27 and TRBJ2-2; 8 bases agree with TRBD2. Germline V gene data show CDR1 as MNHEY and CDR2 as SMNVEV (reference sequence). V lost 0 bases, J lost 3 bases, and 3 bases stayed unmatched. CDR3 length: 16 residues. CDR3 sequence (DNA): TGTGCCAGCAGTTTATCCCCCGGGAGGGACACCGGGGAGCTGTTTTTT. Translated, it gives CASSLSPGRDTGELFF.

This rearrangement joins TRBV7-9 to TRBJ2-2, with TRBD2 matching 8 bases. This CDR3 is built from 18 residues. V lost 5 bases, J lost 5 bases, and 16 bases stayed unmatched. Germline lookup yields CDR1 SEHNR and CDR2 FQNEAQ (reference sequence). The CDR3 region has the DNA TGTGCCAGCAGCCCCCGGCCACCGGGACTAGACTCTACCGGGGAGCTGTTTTTT. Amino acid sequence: CASSPRPPGLDSTGELFF.

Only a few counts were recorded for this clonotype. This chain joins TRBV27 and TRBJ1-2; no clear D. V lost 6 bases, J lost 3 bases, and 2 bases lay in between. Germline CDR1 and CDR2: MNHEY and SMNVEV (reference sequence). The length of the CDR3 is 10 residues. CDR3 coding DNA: TGTGCCAGCAGCTACTATGGCTACACCTTC. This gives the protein CASSYYGYTF.

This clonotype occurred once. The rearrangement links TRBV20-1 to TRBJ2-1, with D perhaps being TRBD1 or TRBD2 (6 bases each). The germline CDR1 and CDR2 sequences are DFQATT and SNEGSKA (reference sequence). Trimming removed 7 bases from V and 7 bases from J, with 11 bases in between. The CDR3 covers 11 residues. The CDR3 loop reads CSGKGGNEQFF. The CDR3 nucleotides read TGCAGTGGTAAGGGGGGTAATGAGCAGTTCTTC.

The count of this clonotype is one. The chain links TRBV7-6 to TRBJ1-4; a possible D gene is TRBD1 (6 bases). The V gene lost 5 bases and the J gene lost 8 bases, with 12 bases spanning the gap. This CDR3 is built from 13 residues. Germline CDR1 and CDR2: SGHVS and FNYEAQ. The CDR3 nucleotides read TGTGCCAGCAGCCCGGGGGCGGGCGAAAAACTGTTTTTT. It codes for CASSPGAGEKLFF.

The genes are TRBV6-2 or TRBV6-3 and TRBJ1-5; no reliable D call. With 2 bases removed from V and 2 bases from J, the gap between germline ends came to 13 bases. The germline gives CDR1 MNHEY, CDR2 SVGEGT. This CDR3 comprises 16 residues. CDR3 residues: CASSYGRQRGNQPQHF. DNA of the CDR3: TGTGCCAGCAGTTACGGCCGGCAGCGGGGCAATCAGCCCCAGCATTTT.

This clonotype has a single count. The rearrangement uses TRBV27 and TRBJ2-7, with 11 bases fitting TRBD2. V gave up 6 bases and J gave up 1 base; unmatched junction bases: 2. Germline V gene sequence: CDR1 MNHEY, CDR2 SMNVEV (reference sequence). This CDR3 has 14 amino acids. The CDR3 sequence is CASRTSGTSYEQYF. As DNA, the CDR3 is TGTGCCAGCAGGACTAGCGGGACATCCTACGAGCAGTACTTC.

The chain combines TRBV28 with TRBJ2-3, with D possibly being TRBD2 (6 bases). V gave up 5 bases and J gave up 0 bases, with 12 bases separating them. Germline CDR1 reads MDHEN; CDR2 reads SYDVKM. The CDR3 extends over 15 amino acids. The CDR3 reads CASSPAGYSTDTQYF. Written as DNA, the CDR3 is TGTGCCAGCAGTCCGGCGGGGTATAGCACAGATACGCAGTATTTT.

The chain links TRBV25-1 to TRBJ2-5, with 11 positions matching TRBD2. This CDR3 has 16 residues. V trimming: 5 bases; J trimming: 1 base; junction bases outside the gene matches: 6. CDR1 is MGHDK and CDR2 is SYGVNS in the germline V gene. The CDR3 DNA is TGTGCCAGCAGTCTGATGGGGACTAGCGGCCAAGAGACCCAGTACTTC. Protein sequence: CASSLMGTSGQETQYF.

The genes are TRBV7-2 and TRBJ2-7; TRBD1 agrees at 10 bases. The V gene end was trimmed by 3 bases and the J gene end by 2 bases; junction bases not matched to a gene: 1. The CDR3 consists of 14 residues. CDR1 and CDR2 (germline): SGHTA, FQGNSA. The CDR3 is CASSFGTGAYEQYF. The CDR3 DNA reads TGTGCCAGCAGCTTCGGGACAGGGGCCTACGAGCAGTACTTC.

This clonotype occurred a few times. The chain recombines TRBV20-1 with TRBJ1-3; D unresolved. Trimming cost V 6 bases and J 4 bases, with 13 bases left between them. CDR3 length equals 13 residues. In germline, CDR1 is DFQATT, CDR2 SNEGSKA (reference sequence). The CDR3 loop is CSALRTAGNTIYF. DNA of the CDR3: TGCAGTGCCCTACGGACGGCGGGAAACACCATATATTTT.

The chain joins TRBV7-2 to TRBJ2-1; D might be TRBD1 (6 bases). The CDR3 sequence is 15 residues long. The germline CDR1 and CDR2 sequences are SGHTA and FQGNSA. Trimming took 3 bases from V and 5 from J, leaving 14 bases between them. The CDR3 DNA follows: TGTGCCAGCAGCTTTACAGGGCTCGGTAACAATGAGCAGTTCTTC. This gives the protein CASSFTGLGNNEQFF. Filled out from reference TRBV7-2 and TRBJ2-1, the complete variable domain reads GAGVSQSPSNKVTEKGKDVELRCDPISGHTALYWYRQSLGQGLEFLIYFQGNSAPDKSGLPSDRFSAERTGGSVSTLTIQRTQQEDSAVYLCASSFTGLGNNEQFFGPGTRLTVL.

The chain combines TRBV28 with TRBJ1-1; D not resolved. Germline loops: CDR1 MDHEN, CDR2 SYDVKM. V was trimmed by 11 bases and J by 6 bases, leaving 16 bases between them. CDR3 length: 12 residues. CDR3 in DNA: TGTGCCGCGGGCGTCCCGGAGGCTGAAGCTTTCTTT. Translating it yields CAAGVPEAEAFF.